The clone carrying this T cell receptor beta chain was seen many times. Antigen: not known. The second PCR ran roughly 6 to 11 cycles with a sample-barcoded 5' primer and J-beta primers. MiXCR was run by TCRdb on the 5' RACE reads, yielding one entry per CDR3 protein. The sample shows 1 million or so distinct CDR3 sequences, 20% to 25% of them seen only once. The sample is drawn from a study of blood T cells in healthy people across ages. Findings and limits, study-wide: Long-lived and aged donors differed, with more naive CD4+ cells and higher diversity in the long-lived. Age brought a roughly linear fall in TCR beta diversity measured per million T cells.

These same records also appear under a second study, on T cells of mothers and their children.

Specimen: blood. The TCR sequence derives from a girl aged 2-10 years in good health.

For the CDR3, the DNA is TGTGCCAGCAGCTCAGGGGGCGGTCAGCCCCAGCATTTT. It translates to CASSSGGGQPQHF. The rearrangement joins TRBV12-3 or TRBV12-4 to TRBJ1-5; 8 positions agree with TRBD1. This CDR3 contains 13 residues. Unmatched junction bases numbered 4, after V lost 6 bases and J lost 6 bases.